These 5 T cell receptor beta chains were all obtained from the same sample, sequenced in a study of neoadjuvant nivolumab and ipilimumab in lung cancer. TCRdb's copy holds only in-frame clones and misses some; the assay was immunoSEQ multiplex PCR. The sample records about 20,000 clones, more than 75% being singletons. Specimen: tumor tissue, collected after neoadjuvant nivolumab, alone or with ipilimumab, at or shortly before surgery. The receptor set was obtained from an adult with non-small cell lung cancer.

This chain uses TRBV25-1 with TRBJ1-1; D perhaps matches TRBD1 (6 bases). In germline, CDR1 is MGHDK, CDR2 SYGVNS. Trimming shortened V by 4 bases and J by 1 base, and 10 bases separated the two germline ends. The CDR3 spans 14 residues. The CDR3 DNA sequence: TGTGCCAGCAGTGGAGCGACAGGGAACACTGAAGCTTTCTTT. It codes for CASSGATGNTEAFF.

This clone was seen more than once but under ten times. The genes are TRBV6-1 and TRBJ2-7; D is unclear. Germline CDR1 reads MNHNS; CDR2 reads SASEGT. CDR3 size: 12 residues. Trimming took off 4 bases at V and 5 bases at J, with 9 bases between the two ends. The CDR3 DNA is TGTGCCAGCAGTGCGATAAACAACGAGCAGTACTTC. Protein: CASSAINNEQYF.

The genes are TRBV6-5 and TRBJ1-1, with TRBD1 as a possible D gene (5 bases). V was clipped by 0 bases and J by 8 bases, with 16 bases between them. The CDR3 has 15 amino acids. Germline CDR1 and CDR2: MNHEY and SVGAGI. The CDR3 nucleotides are TGTGCCAGCAGTTACTCGGGCCCCATTACAGGCGAAGCTTTCTTT. Residues: CASSYSGPITGEAFF.

Only a few counts were recorded for this clone. V gene TRBV28 combines with J gene TRBJ2-1, with D possibly called TRBD1 or TRBD2 (5 bases each). CDR1 and CDR2 (germline): MDHEN, SYDVKM. This CDR3 is 12 amino acids long. V lost 6 bases and J lost 8, with 11 bases in between. The DNA of the CDR3 is TGTGCCAGCAGGGTGGGGGAAGATGAGCAGTTCTTC. It yields the protein CASRVGEDEQFF.

V usage is TRBV4-1 and J usage is TRBJ1-4; D uncertain. Trimming shortened V by 0 bases and J by 5 bases, and 4 bases separated the two germline ends. In germline, CDR1 is MGHRA, CDR2 YSYEKL. The CDR3 totals 13 residues. Written as DNA, the CDR3 is TGCGCCAGCAGCCAAGAGGAGAATGAAAAACTGTTTTTT. The encoded protein is CASSQEENEKLFF.